The 14 T cell receptor beta chains given below trace back to one sample, sequenced in a study of cytomegalovirus exposure and HLA in healthy donors. The PCR contained 60 Vbeta and 13 Jbeta primers. Here immunoSEQ multiplex PCR was the method, and the copy in TCRdb shows in-frame clones only, minus some. The sample carries 90,000 to 120,000 clones, 74% recorded once. Sequencing was carried out using PBMCs. Every receptor here comes from a man between 45 and 60 years old in good health and CMV-seropositive.

The rearrangement links TRBV5-1 to TRBJ2-5; 8 positions agree with TRBD1. Judging by the DNA end, TRBJ2-7 fits better; the J call may be wrong. The CDR3 extends over 14 amino acids. Germline loops: CDR1 SGHRS, CDR2 YFSETQ. The CDR3 is CASSPGQGGYEQYF. In DNA form, the CDR3 reads TGCGCCAGCAGCCCCGGACAGGGCGGCTACGAGCAGTACTTC.

This clone was recorded only once. The chain uses TRBV5-1 and TRBJ1-4, with D uncertain. The germline gives CDR1 SGHRS, CDR2 YFSETQ. This CDR3 spans 16 amino acids. V dropped 0 bases and J dropped 6 bases, with 15 bases sitting between them. The CDR3 DNA sequence: TGCGCCAGCAGCTTGGGAGCGGGCAGCTCCTATGAAAAACTGTTTTTT. Amino acid sequence: CASSLGAGSSYEKLFF.

The J gene is TRBJ2-3, the V gene TRBV5-6; maybe TRBD2 (7 bases). The ends were cut back, 4 bases at V and 0 bases at J, with 18 bases in the middle. The CDR3 consists of 17 residues. Germline lookup yields CDR1 SGHDT and CDR2 YYEEEE. The CDR3 loop reads CASSPAGGPHSTDTQYF. The CDR3 DNA follows: TGTGCCAGCAGCCCAGCCGGGGGGCCTCACAGCACAGATACGCAGTATTTT.

The chain recombines TRBV4-1 with TRBJ1-2; tentative D call: TRBD1 (5 bases). In germline, CDR1 is MGHRA, CDR2 YSYEKL. Trimming removed 1 base at V and 11 bases at J, with 11 bases between. The length of the CDR3 is 12 residues. CDR3 amino acids: CASSQVGGGYTF. CDR3 nucleotides: TGCGCCAGCAGCCAAGTGGGGGGTGGGTACACCTTC.

The chain combines TRBV2 with TRBJ2-1; 9 bases are a match to TRBD2. Germline assignment: CDR1 SNHLY and CDR2 FYNNEI. V was pared by 7 bases and J by 0 bases, with 1 base of the junction left unmatched. The CDR3 extends over 14 amino acids. In nucleotides, the CDR3 is TGTGCCAGCATTAGCGGGGGCTCCTACAATGAGCAGTTCTTC. Translating it yields CASISGGSYNEQFF.

The CDR3 sequence is CASSATGGMTDTQYF. CDR3 in DNA: TGTGCCAGCAGCGCTACAGGAGGGATGACAGATACGCAGTATTTT. J is TRBJ2-3 and V is TRBV7-3, with TRBD2 as a possible D gene (6 bases). This CDR3 is built from 15 residues. Germline V gene sequence: CDR1 SGHTA, CDR2 FQGTGA. Trimming pared 5 bases from V and 3 bases from J, leaving 15 bases between.

The chain combines TRBV28 with TRBJ1-2; D unclear. Germline V gene sequence: CDR1 MDHEN, CDR2 SYDVKM. Between the trimmed V and J ends, which lost 7 bases and 9 bases, there was a span of 24 bases. The CDR3 has 15 residues. CDR3 coding DNA: TGTGCCAGCAATCGAATTTCAGGAACGGCGATGCGCTACACCTTC. It encodes CASNRISGTAMRYTF.

This clone came up a few times. The rearrangement joins TRBV19 to TRBJ2-5; 9 bases are shared with TRBD1. The CDR3 has 17 amino acids. Trimming removed 1 base from V and 4 bases from J; junction bases left unmatched: 10. CDR1 is LNHDA and CDR2 is SQIVND in the germline V gene (reference sequence). The CDR3 loop reads CASSIGGGQGGGETQYF. CDR3 nucleotides: TGTGCCAGTAGTATAGGGGGGGGACAGGGCGGCGGAGAGACCCAGTACTTC.

V is TRBV9 and J is TRBJ1-2; D unclear. The CDR3 contains 16 residues. Germline lookup yields CDR1 SGDLS and CDR2 YYNGEE. The germline V and J ends were trimmed by 0 bases and 1 base, with 13 bases remaining between them. The CDR3 is CASSVDSGRNNYGYTF. Written as DNA, the CDR3 is TGTGCCAGCAGCGTAGATTCGGGGAGGAATAACTATGGCTACACCTTC.

The chain recombines TRBV5-1 with TRBJ2-1; no firm D call. The CDR3 consists of 15 residues. Per germline, CDR1 SGHRS and CDR2 YFSETQ. Between the trimmed V and J ends, which lost 5 bases and 5 bases, there was a span of 17 bases. CDR3 coding DNA: TGCGCCAGCAGTTACGGCCCTCAGGCCAACAATGAGCAGTTCTTC. This sequence encodes CASSYGPQANNEQFF.

This clone appeared a few times. The genes are TRBV6-1 and TRBJ1-2, with TRBD1 matching 8 bases. The CDR3 covers 14 residues. V lost 6 bases to trimming and J lost 7 bases; unmatched junction nucleotides: 10. Looked up from germline, CDR1 is MNHNS and CDR2 is SASEGT. The CDR3 spells CASRPLDRGGGYTF. CDR3 nucleotides: TGTGCCAGCAGACCTCTCGACAGGGGAGGTGGCTACACCTTC.

V and J are TRBV7-6 and TRBJ2-2; 9 bases match TRBD1. The CDR3 length is 16 residues. J lost 4 bases, V lost 5 bases, and 8 bases had no gene match. Germline CDR1 SGHVS, CDR2 FNYEAQ. This CDR3 is CASSPLWTGVTGELFF. For the CDR3, the DNA is TGTGCCAGCAGCCCCCTTTGGACAGGGGTCACCGGGGAGCTGTTTTTT.

This rearrangement joins TRBV19 to TRBJ2-2; 7 bases align to TRBD1. The trim removed 5 bases at V and 1 base at J, leaving 10 bases unmatched. CDR3 length equals 17 residues. The V gene's germline CDR1 is LNHDA and CDR2 SQIVND (reference sequence). CDR3 bases: TGTGCCAGTAGTTCTCCGGGACAGATTTTGAACACCGGGGAGCTGTTTTTT. Encoded protein: CASSSPGQILNTGELFF.

The CDR3 region is CASSQVTGPYEQYF. The CDR3 nucleotides are TGCGCCAGCAGCCAAGTTACGGGTCCCTACGAGCAGTACTTC. The V and J genes are TRBV4-1 and TRBJ2-7, with D uncertain. The CDR3 length is 14 residues. In germline, CDR1 is MGHRA, CDR2 YSYEKL. V shed 1 base and J shed 2 bases, with 9 bases lying between them.